The 5 T cell receptor beta chains below come from one sample, sequenced in a study of cytomegalovirus exposure and HLA in healthy donors. Profiling relied on immunoSEQ multiplex PCR, and the TCRdb table lists in-frame clones only, not all of them. The sample consists of more than 110,000 clones, almost 85% of them appearing once. The sample taken for sequencing was PBMCs. These receptors came from a woman aged 25 to 45 in good health and CMV-seronegative.

The chain is built from TRBV7-9 and TRBJ1-2; D is possibly TRBD1 (6 bases). There are 13 residues in the CDR3. From germline, CDR1 is SEHNR and CDR2 FQNEAQ (reference sequence). With 7 bases removed from V and 8 bases from J, the gap between germline ends came to 17 bases. The CDR3 sequence is CASIPLTGQGYTF. The CDR3 bases are TGTGCCAGCATCCCCCTGACAGGCCAGGGCTACACCTTC.

The chain carries TRBV28 and TRBJ1-2, with a possible D match to TRBD1 (6 bases). CDR1 and CDR2 (germline): MDHEN, SYDVKM. With 7 bases removed from V and 4 bases from J, the gap between germline ends came to 19 bases. This CDR3 is 15 amino acids long. CDR3: CASTRGDRLFYGYTF. DNA of the CDR3: TGTGCCAGCACCAGGGGCGACAGATTATTCTATGGCTACACCTTC.

The chain is built from TRBV4-1 and TRBJ2-5; 7 positions match TRBD2. V was clipped by 2 bases and J by 3 bases; unmatched bases: 3. Germline CDR1 and CDR2: MGHRA and YSYEKL. The CDR3 is made up of 14 amino acids. The CDR3 nucleotides read TGCGCCAGCAGCCAACGCCTAGCGGAAGAGACCCAGTACTTC. Protein sequence: CASSQRLAEETQYF.

This chain uses TRBV19 with TRBJ1-3, with D perhaps TRBD1 (5 bases). This CDR3 has 17 residues. V lost 3 bases and J 0 bases, leaving 15 bases between the germline ends. CDR1 and CDR2 from the germline V gene are LNHDA and SQIVND (reference sequence). CDR3 sequence: CASSILRAGRSGNTIYF. The CDR3, as DNA: TGTGCCAGTAGTATCCTCCGGGCGGGGCGCTCTGGAAACACCATATATTTT. The full variable domain, with the rest looked up from reference TRBV19 and TRBJ1-3, is DGGITQSPKYLFRKEGQNVTLSCEQNLNHDAMYWYRQDPGQGLRLIYYSQIVNDFQKGDIAEGYSVSREKKESFPLTVTSAQKNPTAFYLCASSILRAGRSGNTIYFGEGSWLTVV.

The genes are TRBV18 and TRBJ2-7; 7 nucleotides agree with TRBD1. Trimming took 3 bases from V and 6 from J; bases not matched to a gene: 5. Germline lookup yields CDR1 KGHSH and CDR2 LQKENI. The CDR3 is 13 residues long. For the CDR3, the DNA is TGTGCCAGCTCACCCACAGGGGATGGCGAGCAGTACTTC. It encodes CASSPTGDGEQYF. Full variable domain (outside the CDR3, taken from reference TRBV18 and TRBJ2-7): NAGVMQNPRHLVRRRGQEARLRCSPMKGHSHVYWYRQLPEEGLKFMVYLQKENIIDESGMPKERFSAEFPKEGPSILRIQQVVRGDSAAYFCASSPTGDGEQYFGPGTRLTVT.